This TCR beta chain was identified during a study of blood T cell repertoires in COVID-19. About the study: T cells, B-cell-depleted T cells, or PBMCs provided the cDNA or gDNA that served as material.

The germline V and J ends were trimmed by 4 bases and 11 bases, with 17 bases remaining between them. Germline CDR1 is LGHNA and CDR2 is YSLEER. The CDR3 has 14 amino acids. The data were produced by immunoSEQ multiplex PCR, yet TCRdb's version contains in-frame clones alone and is incomplete. Of hundreds of thousands of clones listed, approximately 80% were seen once; the top ten hold roughly 27%. This chain connects TRBV4-3 to TRBJ2-2, with TRBD2 as a possible D gene (6 bases). This TCR was sampled from a man aged 35-49 years with acute or convalescent COVID-19. Sequencing was carried out using peripheral blood. The CDR3 sequence: CASSPTGLPDELFF. In nucleotides, the CDR3 is TGCGCCAGCAGCCCCACGGGACTGCCCGACGAGCTGTTTTTT.